This note documents a single T cell receptor beta chain sequence. Its target is not known. This specimen belongs to a study of T cell responses to AZD1222 COVID-19 vaccine. General study points: Females outnumbered males among donors, who were mostly white British; clonal diversity was possibly underestimated. Baseline testing showed seropositivity in only five or six AZD1222 recipients. Two AZD1222 administrations were followed by greater Spike-specific TCR breadth and depth. Reportedly, nearly half of unique spike TCRs recognized epitopes outside B.1.351/B.1.1.7 mutations.

The repertoire was sequenced with immunoSEQ multiplex PCR; TCRdb's copy has only in-frame clones and lacks some. Among more than 95,000 clones, around 86% were seen once, and the ten largest hold about 3.1%. Here the sequenced sample was peripheral blood, taken 28 days after the second dose of the MenACWY control vaccine. This clonotype originated in an adult who received the MenACWY meningococcal vaccine as a control.

CDR3 protein: CASSNGGDEQYF. The CDR3 DNA reads as TGTGCCAGCAGTAATGGAGGGGACGAGCAGTACTTC. The chain links TRBV6-6 to TRBJ2-7; D perhaps matches TRBD2 (6 bases). The CDR3 is made up of 12 amino acids. Germline values: CDR1 MNHNY, CDR2 SVGAGI (reference sequence). V was pared by 5 bases and J by 5 bases, with 10 bases between.